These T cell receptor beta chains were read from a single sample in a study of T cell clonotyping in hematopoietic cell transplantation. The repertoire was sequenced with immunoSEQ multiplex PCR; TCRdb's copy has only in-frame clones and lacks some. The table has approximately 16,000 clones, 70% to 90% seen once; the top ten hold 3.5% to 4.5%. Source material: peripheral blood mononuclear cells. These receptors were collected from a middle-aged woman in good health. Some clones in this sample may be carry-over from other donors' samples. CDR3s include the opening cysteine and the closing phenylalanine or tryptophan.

CDR3aa: CASSLLGTGVAETQYF
j_gene: TRBJ2-5
v_gene: TRBV11-2

CDR3aa: CASSVGGGNQPQHF
j_gene: TRBJ1-5
v_gene: TRBV9

CDR3aa: CASSSSGTSNCGYTF
j_gene: TRBJ1-2
v_gene: TRBV27

CDR3aa: CASSTPGQNYGYTF
j_gene: TRBJ1-2
v_gene: TRBV19

CDR3aa: CASSESTGNIQYF
j_gene: TRBJ2-4
v_gene: TRBV19

CDR3aa: CASSFGGRGGDQETQYF
j_gene: TRBJ2-5
v_gene: TRBV28

CDR3aa: CASSGQGLAEAFF
j_gene: TRBJ1-1
v_gene: TRBV2

CDR3aa: CASSIGPVVPTDEQYF
j_gene: TRBJ2-7
v_gene: TRBV19

CDR3aa: CASRSYETQYF
j_gene: TRBJ2-5
v_gene: TRBV7-2

CDR3aa: CASSLKGGETQYF
j_gene: TRBJ2-5
v_gene: TRBV7-9

CDR3aa: CASSSPPRGGYTF
j_gene: TRBJ1-2
v_gene: TRBV5-8

CDR3aa: CAWSEGQGAVYGYTF
j_gene: TRBJ1-2
v_gene: TRBV30

CDR3aa: CASSDLLADYEQYF
j_gene: TRBJ2-7
v_gene: TRBV2

CDR3aa: CASSSYYEQYF
j_gene: TRBJ2-7
v_gene: TRBV6-5

CDR3aa: CASREGGGNEQYF
j_gene: TRBJ2-7
v_gene: TRBV2

CDR3aa: CASRHGTGNNEQFF
j_gene: TRBJ2-1
v_gene: TRBV4-2

CDR3aa: CASSYSTASSYEQYF
j_gene: TRBJ2-7
v_gene: TRBV6-5

CDR3aa: CASSPRGLAGPDTQYF
j_gene: TRBJ2-3
v_gene: TRBV7-2

CDR3aa: CSGSLAGYNEQFF
j_gene: TRBJ2-1
v_gene: TRBV29-1

CDR3aa: CASSLDLDGYTF
j_gene: TRBJ1-2
v_gene: TRBV7-9

CDR3aa: CASSLGAPEDQYF
j_gene: TRBJ2-5
v_gene: TRBV5-1

CDR3aa: CASGRNTGELFF
j_gene: TRBJ2-2
v_gene: TRBV6-5

CDR3aa: CASSPRTGAGELFF
j_gene: TRBJ2-2
v_gene: TRBV4-2

CDR3aa: CASSQDGTSGHESHEQYF
j_gene: TRBJ2-7
v_gene: TRBV4-3

CDR3aa: CASSIQAAYEQYF
j_gene: TRBJ2-7
v_gene: TRBV19

CDR3aa: CASSLTGTGGYGYTF
j_gene: TRBJ1-2
v_gene: TRBV27

CDR3aa: CASSQVDLFVYNEQFF
j_gene: TRBJ2-1
v_gene: TRBV4-1

CDR3aa: CASNGGSTDTQYF
j_gene: TRBJ2-3
v_gene: TRBV6-5

CDR3aa: CASSTRQGSSYEQYF
j_gene: TRBJ2-7
v_gene: TRBV27

CDR3aa: CASSHGTSGSYNEQFF
j_gene: TRBJ2-1
v_gene: TRBV4-1

CDR3aa: CASSRANSPLHF
j_gene: TRBJ1-6
v_gene: TRBV6-5

CDR3aa: CASSFGRVSTEAFF
j_gene: TRBJ1-1
v_gene: TRBV27

CDR3aa: CASRSQGAGANVLTF
j_gene: TRBJ2-6
v_gene: TRBV19

CDR3aa: CASSGGNAYEQYF
j_gene: TRBJ2-7
v_gene: TRBV5-4

CDR3aa: CASRNRDPKRGYTF
j_gene: TRBJ1-2
v_gene: TRBV6-5

CDR3aa: CASSRTEVYGYTF
j_gene: TRBJ1-2
v_gene: TRBV2

CDR3aa: CAARGEKLFF
j_gene: TRBJ1-4
v_gene: TRBV28

CDR3aa: CATSRVRLAGDNEQFF
j_gene: TRBJ2-1
v_gene: TRBV15

CDR3aa: CASSLWGGLARTDTQYF
j_gene: TRBJ2-3
v_gene: TRBV5-6

CDR3aa: CAWSDEGQGIADEQFF
j_gene: TRBJ2-1
v_gene: TRBV30

CDR3aa: CASSIIGGGEQYF
j_gene: TRBJ2-7
v_gene: TRBV19

CDR3aa: CASLGSFGSEAFF
j_gene: TRBJ1-1
v_gene: TRBV30

CDR3aa: CASRAGISYEQYF
j_gene: TRBJ2-7
v_gene: TRBV19

CDR3aa: CASSPIQGANTEAFF
j_gene: TRBJ1-1
v_gene: TRBV28

CDR3aa: CASSLAWGTGQETQYF
j_gene: TRBJ2-5
v_gene: TRBV5-1

CDR3aa: CASSRTGEVTGELFF
j_gene: TRBJ2-2
v_gene: TRBV4-2

CDR3aa: CASSHRQGMNTEAFF
j_gene: TRBJ1-1
v_gene: TRBV4-1

CDR3aa: CAWGDRMNTEAFF
j_gene: TRBJ1-1
v_gene: TRBV30